This T cell receptor (beta chain) originates from a study of cytomegalovirus exposure and HLA in healthy donors. This clone has a handful of counts. Both 60 Vbeta primers and 13 Jbeta primers went into the PCR. Sequencing was performed with immunoSEQ multiplex PCR; in TCRdb, only in-frame clones are kept and a portion is missing. The sample holds about 67,000 clones, roughly 76% seen once. This CDR3 is built from 15 residues. Looked up from germline, CDR1 is SGHNT and CDR2 is YENEEA. V gave up 0 bases and J gave up 3 bases, with 10 bases separating them. The TCR was taken from a man in his sixties in good health and CMV-seropositive. The sequencing sample was made of PBMCs. V and J are TRBV11-3 and TRBJ2-3; D not certain. In DNA form, the CDR3 reads TGTGCCAGCAGCTTAGAGATGAGCTTGACAGATACGCAGTATTTT. Protein product: CASSLEMSLTDTQYF.